This T cell receptor beta chain was documented in a study of shared clonotypes between healthy human individuals. Every contributor of samples was a Caucasian grown-up residing in Nashville, Tennessee. Splitting of CD4+ cells produced CD45RA+ naive and CD45RA-negative memory subsets. As originally analysed: ImmunoSEQ junction-only sequences lacked quality scores, so their filtering differed. Assay used: immunoSEQ multiplex PCR; TCRdb lists only in-frame clones, some missing. V and J calls and clone size are as listed in that table; D and trimming were resolved from the DNA. The sample holds 2 million to 2.5 million clones; 85% to 95% are singletons and the top ten take around 0.4%. Trimming took 6 bases from V and 8 from J; bases not matched to a gene: 4. This CDR3 has 12 amino acids. CDR1 and CDR2 (germline): KGHSH, LQKENI. With regard to this clone: Other DNA sequences within the sample encode an identical CDR3.

The receptor was derived from a man between 18 and 29 years old in good health. Some clones in this sample may be carry-over from other donors' samples. This chain uses TRBV18 with TRBJ2-1; 7 nucleotides agree with TRBD1. The sequenced sample consisted of naive CD4+ T cells from PBMCs. Noted subset: CD45RA+ positively selected. CDR3 sequence (DNA): TGTGCCAGCTCCAGAGGGGGCGATGAGCAGTTCTTC. This sequence encodes CASSRGGDEQFF.